These 8 T cell receptor beta chains were all obtained from the same sample, sequenced in a study of Graves' ophthalmopathy and Graves' hyperthyroidism. TCR beta CDR3 amplification used RNA transcripts. A first-round RT-PCR used HTBI primers, followed by a second-round multiplex PCR. TCRdb independently ran MiXCR on the multiplex PCR reads; one entry per CDR3 protein. The sample comprises about 420,000 distinct CDR3 sequences, around 21% of which are singletons, and around 3.1% rests with the top ten. Sequences were obtained from peripheral blood. These receptors were collected from a woman aged 18 to 35 with stable Graves' hyperthyroidism.

This clonotype was counted a few times. This sequence joins TRBV12-3 or TRBV12-4 and TRBJ2-7; TRBD2 aligns across 12 bases. This CDR3 comprises 16 residues. Losses at the gene ends were 0 bases for V and 6 bases for J; bases not matched to a gene: 6. The CDR3 DNA reads as TGTGCCAGCAGTTTAGCCCGACTAGCGGGAGCCGGCGAGCAGTACTTC. As protein: CASSLARLAGAGEQYF.

The rearrangement uses TRBV19 and TRBJ2-5; D is uncertain. The CDR3 totals 15 residues. Germline V gene lookup returns CDR1 LNHDA and CDR2 SQIVND (reference sequence). V dropped 0 bases and J dropped 5 bases, with 13 bases sitting between them. The CDR3 sequence is CASSIDGQVGETQYF. The CDR3 bases are TGTGCCAGTAGTATAGATGGCCAGGTGGGGGAGACCCAGTACTTC.

This clonotype has ten or more counts. The V call is TRBV24-1, the J call TRBJ2-5; D unclear. This CDR3 is 14 amino acids long. Looked up from germline, CDR1 is KGHDR and CDR2 is SFDVKD. V was clipped by 4 bases and J by 2 bases, with 10 bases between them. The CDR3 region has the DNA TGTGCCACCAGTGACACGCCTACGCAAGAGACCCAGTACTTC. Protein sequence: CATSDTPTQETQYF.

There are many counts of this clonotype. The junction differs from germline at one of its ends, possibly a read error. J is TRBJ2-2 and V is TRBV7-7; 10 positions match TRBD2. The CDR3 covers 14 residues. Looked up from germline, CDR1 is SSHAT and CDR2 is FNYEAQ (reference sequence). The CDR3 DNA reads as TGTGCTAGCAGCTTTAGCGGGGGGACCGGGGAGCTGTTTTTT. It is translated as CASSFSGGTGELFF.

J is TRBJ2-3 and V is TRBV20-1, with 8 bases lining up with TRBD2. Germline CDR1 and CDR2: DFQATT and SNEGSKA (reference sequence). The CDR3 consists of 15 residues. V dropped 3 bases and J dropped 0; count of bases not matched to a gene: 5. The CDR3 bases are TGCAGTGCTAGCCGGCCTAGCGGGAGCACAGATACGCAGTATTTT. It encodes CSASRPSGSTDTQYF.

In its sample, this clonotype was seen many times. The chain recombines TRBV4-1 with TRBJ1-5, with D possibly TRBD1 on 5 matching bases. Germline CDR1 MGHRA, CDR2 YSYEKL. This CDR3 contains 15 residues. V was clipped by 0 bases and J by 5 bases, with 11 bases between them. The CDR3 here is CASSQETGVYQPQHF. CDR3 DNA sequence: TGCGCCAGCAGCCAAGAGACGGGGGTGTATCAGCCCCAGCATTTT.

Many counts were recorded for this clonotype. The V and J genes are TRBV7-8 and TRBJ1-2, with 8 positions matching TRBD1. Germline CDR1 SGHVS, CDR2 FQNEAQ. The CDR3 contains 16 residues. With V trimmed by 4 bases and J by 4 bases, 11 bases remained unmatched. The CDR3 region is CASSSAGGERFYGYTF. CDR3 sequence (DNA): TGTGCCAGCAGCTCGGCAGGGGGCGAAAGGTTCTATGGCTACACCTTC.

The chain carries TRBV5-1 and TRBJ2-7; TRBD2 might be the D (5 bases). V was cut by 4 bases and J by 0 bases, with 14 bases left in between. CDR3 length: 15 residues. Germline V gene lookup returns CDR1 SGHRS and CDR2 YFSETQ. The CDR3 DNA reads TGCGCCAGCAGCCTATTCGGACGGGGCTCCTACGAGCAGTACTTC. Its protein is CASSLFGRGSYEQYF.